Sequencing of this TCR beta chain was carried out in a study of blood T cells in healthy people across ages. After removal of 1 base from V and 9 bases from J, the junction contained 9 bases not matched to a gene. This CDR3 comprises 16 residues. Germline V gene data show CDR1 as SGHTA and CDR2 as FQGNSA. Through a sample-barcoded 5' primer and a J-beta primer mix, a second PCR was run for roughly 6 to 11 cycles. TCRdb processed the 5' RACE reads anew with MiXCR; each CDR3 protein has one entry. Among around 1,800,000 distinct CDR3 sequences listed, about two fifths were seen once. Peripheral blood was drawn, approximately 10 milliliters per donor. Total RNA, at least 5 micrograms per sample, was extracted from PBMCs.

The clonotype comes from a human donor in good health. Sample: blood. The chain links TRBV7-2 to TRBJ2-1, with 10 positions matching TRBD2. CDR3 in amino acids: CASSLGTSGGVGEQFF. The CDR3 DNA sequence: TGTGCCAGCAGCTTAGGAACCAGCGGGGGGGTCGGTGAGCAGTTCTTC.